The 17 T cell receptor beta chains reported below all come from one sample, sequenced in a study of T-cell reconstitution after alpha-beta-depleted transplantation in children. Construction of the TCRbeta library involved unique molecular identifiers. A single record per CDR3 protein comes from TCRdb applying MiXCR to the PCR reads. Of approximately 390,000 distinct CDR3 sequences in the sample, roughly a tenth are singletons; the top ten hold nearly 5.5%. The sequencing here drew on PBMCs from the stem cell graft donor, taken from the stem cell graft. Receptors originate from a human donor who donated a stem cell graft to a child with acute myeloid leukemia.

The CDR3 here is CASSPSGVGPFQETQYF. The CDR3 DNA reads TGTGCCAGCAGTCCTTCGGGTGTGGGGCCCTTCCAAGAGACCCAGTACTTC. The rearrangement joins TRBV9 to TRBJ2-5, with a possible D match to TRBD1 (5 bases). The germline gives CDR1 SGDLS, CDR2 YYNGEE. The germline V and J ends were trimmed by 5 bases and 1 base, with 21 bases remaining between them. The CDR3 runs 17 residues.

This clonotype was counted only a few times. The chain has TRBV18 and TRBJ2-3; D call uncertain. Trimming removed 3 bases from V and 0 bases from J, with 10 bases in between. This CDR3 spans 15 amino acids. From germline, CDR1 is KGHSH and CDR2 LQKENI. The CDR3 nucleotides read TGTGCCAGCTCACCCCGGACGGAGAGCACAGATACGCAGTATTTT. This codes for CASSPRTESTDTQYF.

The rearrangement joins TRBV7-8 to TRBJ2-7; 15 bases agree with TRBD2. CDR1 is SGHVS and CDR2 is FQNEAQ in the germline V gene. Losses at the gene ends were 5 bases for V and 6 bases for J; bases not matched to a gene: 8. The CDR3 is 16 amino acids. The CDR3 DNA is TGTGCCAGCAGCCAAAACCTGGGACTAGCGGGAGGCGAGCAGTACTTC. The encoded protein is CASSQNLGLAGGEQYF.

This CDR3 is CASSYSTGTAGNTIYF. CDR3 DNA sequence: TGTGCCAGCAGTTACTCTACCGGGACAGCAGGAAACACCATATATTTT. J is TRBJ1-3 and V is TRBV6-5; 7 nucleotides agree with TRBD1. V gave up 0 bases and J gave up 4 bases; unmatched junction bases: 6. CDR1 is MNHEY and CDR2 is SVGAGI in the germline V gene. CDR3 size: 16 residues.

This clonotype was seen at least ten times. The chain carries TRBV5-1 and TRBJ2-2; tentative D call: TRBD2 (6 bases). Germline V gene data show CDR1 as SGHRS and CDR2 as YFSETQ. The CDR3 is made up of 13 amino acids. V dropped 5 bases and J dropped 5 bases, with 10 bases sitting between them. The CDR3 DNA follows: TGCGCCAGCAGTCGGGGGACTACCGGGGAGCTGTTTTTT. Its translation is CASSRGTTGELFF.

The chain combines TRBV7-2 with TRBJ2-6; D uncertain. V was clipped by 1 base and J by 4 bases, with 14 bases between them. Germline CDR1 is SGHTA and CDR2 is FQGNSA. The CDR3 length is 17 residues. CDR3 nucleotides: TGTGCCAGCAGCTTAGGGTTTGGGCAGGTGGGGGCCAACGTCCTGACTTTC. This sequence encodes CASSLGFGQVGANVLTF. The full variable domain, with the rest looked up from reference TRBV7-2 and TRBJ2-6, is GAGVSQSPSNKVTEKGKDVELRCDPISGHTALYWYRQSLGQGLEFLIYFQGNSAPDKSGLPSDRFSAERTGGSVSTLTIQRTQQEDSAVYLCASSLGFGQVGANVLTFGAGSRLTVL.

This clonotype was detected only a few times. The chain is built from TRBV15 and TRBJ2-5, with TRBD2 identical over 12 bases. The CDR3 consists of 16 residues. V dropped 5 bases and J dropped 4; count of bases not matched to a gene: 8. Germline loops: CDR1 LNHNV, CDR2 YYDKDF (reference sequence). CDR3 sequence (DNA): TGTGCCACCAGCCCCGGACTAGCGGGATCGGGAGAGACCCAGTACTTC. The encoded protein is CATSPGLAGSGETQYF.

CDR3 region: CASTRELVGTQYF. CDR3 sequence (DNA): TGTGCCAGCACCCGAGAACTAGTCGGCACCCAGTACTTC. This chain connects TRBV7-2 to TRBJ2-5; D might be TRBD2 (5 bases). Trimming took 7 bases from V and 8 from J, leaving 17 bases between them. The CDR3 runs to 13 residues. CDR1 SGHTA and CDR2 FQGNSA come from the germline V gene.

This clonotype was counted only a few times. V is TRBV6-1 and J is TRBJ1-2; no clear D gene. This CDR3 is built from 14 residues. Looked up from germline, CDR1 is MNHNS and CDR2 is SASEGT. The V gene lost 6 bases and the J gene lost 2 bases, with 13 bases spanning the gap. CDR3 coding DNA: TGTGCCAGCAGAGTCGGACCGATCAACTATGGCTACACCTTC. Translating it yields CASRVGPINYGYTF.

This clonotype was seen a handful of times. The rearrangement links TRBV6-5 to TRBJ2-7; 10 bases match TRBD1. V lost 0 bases and J lost 4; bases outside the gene matches: 6. Per the germline V gene, CDR1 is MNHEY and CDR2 is SVGAGI. This CDR3 spans 16 amino acids. CDR3 nucleotides: TGTGCCAGCAGTTACTCCTCGGGACAGGGGCCTTACGAGCAGTACTTC. It translates to CASSYSSGQGPYEQYF.

This clonotype was seen many times. V is TRBV6-2 or TRBV6-3 and J is TRBJ2-1; 14 positions match TRBD2. CDR3 length equals 16 residues. The V gene's germline CDR1 is MNHEY and CDR2 SVGEGT. V lost 6 bases and J lost 2; bases outside the gene matches: 3. The CDR3 loop is CASRGLAGDTYNEQFF. The CDR3 DNA is TGTGCCAGCAGGGGACTAGCGGGAGATACCTACAATGAGCAGTTCTTC.

This chain joins TRBV7-2 and TRBJ2-2, with D maybe TRBD2 (6 bases). The CDR3 has 13 amino acids. V was cut by 3 bases and J by 8 bases, with 10 bases left in between. Germline V gene sequence: CDR1 SGHTA, CDR2 FQGNSA. DNA of the CDR3: TGTGCCAGCAGCTTCGGTGGGGGGGGGGAGCTGTTTTTT. This codes for CASSFGGGGELFF.

This clonotype was observed many times. The chain is built from TRBV9 and TRBJ2-7; 9 bases fit TRBD2. Looked up from germline, CDR1 is SGDLS and CDR2 is YYNGEE. With V trimmed by 3 bases and J by 5 bases, 6 bases remained unmatched. The CDR3 consists of 14 residues. The CDR3 DNA reads as TGTGCCAGCAGCGATAGCGGGAGTAGTGACGAGCAGTACTTC. Its translation: CASSDSGSSDEQYF.

This clonotype was seen repeatedly, ten times or more. The CDR3 DNA reads TGTGCCAGCACCTTTACTAGCGTGAGCACAGATACGCAGTATTTT. Translated: CASTFTSVSTDTQYF. The chain links TRBV6-5 to TRBJ2-3; 7 bases match TRBD2. This CDR3 spans 15 amino acids. Looked up from germline, CDR1 is MNHEY and CDR2 is SVGAGI. The J segment lost 0 bases and the V segment lost 7 bases, leaving 7 bases of the junction unmatched.

This clonotype was seen at least ten times. The chain joins TRBV10-3 to TRBJ1-1, with D unresolved. CDR3 length: 16 residues. Trimming left V 0 bases short and J 6 bases short, with 17 bases between. The germline V gene has CDR1 ENHRY and CDR2 SYGVKD. CDR3 DNA: TGTGCCATCAGTGAGTCGTGGACGGGCCTAAAGGCTGAAGCTTTCTTT. This sequence encodes CAISESWTGLKAEAFF.

This chain's CDR3 is CASSSQWGSGANVLTF. CDR3 in DNA: TGTGCCAGTAGCTCTCAGTGGGGCTCTGGGGCCAACGTCCTGACTTTC. The rearrangement joins TRBV19 to TRBJ2-6; D call uncertain. This CDR3 region has 16 residues. The V end was cut by 6 bases, the J end by 0 bases, with 12 bases between. Germline lookup yields CDR1 LNHDA and CDR2 SQIVND (reference sequence).

In its sample, this clonotype was seen a few times. The V and J genes are TRBV6-1 and TRBJ2-7, with 10 positions matching TRBD1. The J segment lost 4 bases and the V segment lost 6 bases, leaving 6 bases of the junction unmatched. This CDR3 has 14 amino acids. CDR1 and CDR2 (germline): MNHNS, SASEGT. DNA of the CDR3: TGTGCCAGCAGGCTTGGGACAGGGGATTACGAGCAGTACTTC. Its protein product is CASRLGTGDYEQYF.